Listed below are T cell receptor beta chains from one sample, sequenced in a study of CD8+ T cells in alopecia areata. Data came from immunoSEQ multiplex PCR; TCRdb stores just in-frame clones and leaves some out. The profile shows approximately 210,000 clones, roughly 60% of them singletons. This sample comprised CD4+ T cells sorted from blood, obtained at approximately week 49, from a patient treated with tofacitinib. These receptors were taken from a human donor with alopecia areata. Each CDR3 is given with its conserved first and last residue. Fields, in order: V gene, clone size, D gene, J gene, CDR3 protein, CDR3 DNA. D genes are given only for firm matches. Only some rows state a clone size, as once, few, many or a class for expanded clones.

V: TRBV25-1; size: .; D: TRBD1; J: TRBJ2-5; CDR3: CASAITGGIETQYF; DNA: TGTGCCAGCGCTATTACAGGGGGCATCGAGACCCAGTACTTC
V: TRBV5-1; size: few; D: .; J: TRBJ2-5; CDR3: CASNDIQETQYF; DNA: TGCGCCAGCAATGACATACAAGAGACCCAGTACTTC
V: TRBV6-5; size: once; D: TRBD1; J: TRBJ2-7; CDR3: CASSQGTVGRKQYF; DNA: TGTGCCAGCAGTCAGGGGACAGTTGGGCGTAAGCAGTACTTC
V: TRBV29-1; size: few; D: .; J: TRBJ2-7; CDR3: CSVVWGLDYEQYF; DNA: TGCAGCGTTGTTTGGGGGCTTGACTACGAGCAGTACTTC
V: TRBV15; size: .; D: .; J: TRBJ2-7; CDR3: CATSRVAGWEQYF; DNA: TGTGCCACCAGCAGAGTAGCAGGGTGGGAGCAGTACTTC
V: TRBV30; size: .; D: TRBD1; J: TRBJ1-2; CDR3: CARSPGGLHGYTF; DNA: TGTGCCAGGTCCCCAGGGGGCCTCCATGGCTACACCTTC
V: TRBV6-1; size: .; D: TRBD1; J: TRBJ1-1; CDR3: CASSVMDRALGQGAFF; DNA: TGTGCCAGCAGTGTTATGGACAGGGCCCTTGGGCAAGGAGCTTTCTTT
V: TRBV29-1; size: .; D: TRBD1; J: TRBJ1-2; CDR3: CSVVTGGYGYTF; DNA: TGCAGCGTTGTGACAGGGGGCTATGGCTACACCTTC
V: TRBV18; size: few; D: TRBD1; J: TRBJ1-5; CDR3: CASSSGTDSNQPQHF; DNA: TGTGCCAGCTCATCTGGGACAGATAGCAATCAGCCCCAGCATTTT
V: TRBV11-1; size: .; D: .; J: TRBJ2-1; CDR3: CASSLAAGEQFF; DNA: TGTGCCAGCAGCTTAGCGGCCGGAGAGCAGTTCTTC
V: TRBV5-1; size: .; D: .; J: TRBJ2-3; CDR3: CASSQGLSTDTQYF; DNA: TGCGCCAGCAGCCAGGGACTGAGCACAGATACGCAGTATTTT
V: TRBV19; size: .; D: .; J: TRBJ2-7; CDR3: CASSSARGARSEQYF; DNA: TGTGCCAGTAGTTCTGCACGGGGCGCGCGCTCGGAGCAGTACTTC
V: TRBV30; size: .; D: TRBD1; J: TRBJ1-4; CDR3: CAWSVQRGPGEKLFF; DNA: TGTGCCTGGAGTGTACAGAGGGGGCCTGGGGAAAAACTGTTTTTT
V: TRBV7-2; size: few; D: TRBD1; J: TRBJ2-7; CDR3: CASSPRQGYEQYF; DNA: TGTGCCAGCAGCCCGAGACAGGGCTACGAGCAGTACTTC
V: TRBV29-1; size: .; D: TRBD1; J: TRBJ2-2; CDR3: CSAAGQATNRELFF; DNA: TGCAGCGCCGCCGGACAGGCGACGAACAGGGAGCTGTTTTTT
V: TRBV9; size: .; D: TRBD1; J: TRBJ1-2; CDR3: CASSPRGGGIGYTF; DNA: TGTGCCAGCAGCCCTCGGGGAGGGGGCATCGGCTACACCTTC